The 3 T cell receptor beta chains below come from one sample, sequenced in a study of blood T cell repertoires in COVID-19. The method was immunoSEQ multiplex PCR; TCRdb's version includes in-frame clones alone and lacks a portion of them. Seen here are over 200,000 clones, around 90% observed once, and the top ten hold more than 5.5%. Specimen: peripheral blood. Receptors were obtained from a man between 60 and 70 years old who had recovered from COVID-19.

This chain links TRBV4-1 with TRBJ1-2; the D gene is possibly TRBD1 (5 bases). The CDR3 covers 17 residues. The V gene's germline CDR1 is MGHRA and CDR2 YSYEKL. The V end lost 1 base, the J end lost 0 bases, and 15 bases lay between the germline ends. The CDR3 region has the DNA TGCGCCAGCAGCCAAGCGGACACGGGAGTAGCTAACTATGGCTACACCTTC. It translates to CASSQADTGVANYGYTF.

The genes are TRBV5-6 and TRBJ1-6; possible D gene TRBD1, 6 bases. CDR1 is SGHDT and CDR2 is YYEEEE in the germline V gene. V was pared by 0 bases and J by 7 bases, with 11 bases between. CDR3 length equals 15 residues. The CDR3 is CASSLVRQGNSPLHF. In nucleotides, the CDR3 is TGTGCCAGCAGCTTGGTTCGGCAGGGGAATTCACCCCTCCACTTT. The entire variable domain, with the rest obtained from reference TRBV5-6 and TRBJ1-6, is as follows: DAGVTQSPTHLIKTRGQQVTLRCSPKSGHDTVSWYQQALGQGPQFIFQYYEEEERQRGNFPDRFSGHQFPNYSSELNVNALLLGDSALYLCASSLVRQGNSPLHFGNGTRLTVT.

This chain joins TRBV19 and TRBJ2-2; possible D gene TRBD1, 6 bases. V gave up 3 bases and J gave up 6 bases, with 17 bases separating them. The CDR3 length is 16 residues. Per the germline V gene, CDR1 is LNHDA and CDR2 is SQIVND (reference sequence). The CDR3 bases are TGTGCCAGTAGTATTTTTGCAGGGGCGTTGGCCGGGGAGCTGTTTTTT. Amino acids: CASSIFAGALAGELFF.